This TCR beta chain was identified in a study of breast tumors, draining lymph nodes, adjacent tissues. MiXCR, run by TCRdb on the multiplex PCR reads, gives a single entry per CDR3 protein. The sample lists roughly 32,000 distinct CDR3 sequences, around a third occurring once. Broader study findings: Data fit most tumor T cells coming from lymph node, expanding in tumor.

Germline V gene data show CDR1 as LNHDA and CDR2 as SQIVND (reference sequence). CDR3 size: 15 residues. This clonotype came up a few times. Its target is unknown. Relative to the germline gene, one junction end is altered; a read error may explain this. The sequence came from a female donor with breast cancer. Some clones in this sample may be carry-over from other donors' samples. What was sequenced was breast tumor tissue. This rearrangement joins TRBV19 to TRBJ2-2; D gene uncertain. CDR3 residues: CTSTPDIFVTGELFF. CDR3 coding DNA: TGTACCAGTACCCCTGATATCTTCGTCACCGGGGAGCTGTTTTTT.